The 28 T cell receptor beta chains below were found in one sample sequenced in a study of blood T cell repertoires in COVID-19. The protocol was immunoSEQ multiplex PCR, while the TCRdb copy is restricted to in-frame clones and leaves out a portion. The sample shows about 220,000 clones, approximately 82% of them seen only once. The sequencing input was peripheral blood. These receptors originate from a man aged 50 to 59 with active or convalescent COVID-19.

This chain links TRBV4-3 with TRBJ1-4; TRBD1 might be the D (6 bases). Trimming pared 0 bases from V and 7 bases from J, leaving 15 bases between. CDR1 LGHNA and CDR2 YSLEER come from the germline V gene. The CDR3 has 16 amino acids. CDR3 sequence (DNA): TGCGCCAGCAGCCAAGAAGGAGCCAGGGGAAGTGAAAAACTGTTTTTT. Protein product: CASSQEGARGSEKLFF.

The CDR3 here is CASSPLPTSGSTYNEQFF. The CDR3 bases are TGTGCCAGCTCACCACTTCCGACTAGCGGGAGTACCTACAATGAGCAGTTCTTC. The chain employs TRBV18 and TRBJ2-1, with TRBD2 matching 12 bases. CDR3 length: 18 amino acids. Germline CDR1 is KGHSH and CDR2 is LQKENI. The V segment lost 1 base and the J segment 2 bases; nucleotides outside the gene matches: 6.

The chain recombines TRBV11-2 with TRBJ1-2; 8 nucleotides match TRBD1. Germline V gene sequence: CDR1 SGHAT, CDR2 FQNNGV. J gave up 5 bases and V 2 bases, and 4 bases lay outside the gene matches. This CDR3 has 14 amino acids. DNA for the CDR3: TGTGCCAGCAGCTTATTACAGGGGGGGTATGGCTACACCTTC. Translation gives CASSLLQGGYGYTF.

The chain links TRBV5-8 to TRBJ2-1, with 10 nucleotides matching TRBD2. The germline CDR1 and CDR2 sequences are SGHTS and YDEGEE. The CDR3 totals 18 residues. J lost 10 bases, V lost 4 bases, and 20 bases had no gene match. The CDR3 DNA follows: TGTGCCAGCAGCCTACTAGCGGGAACCCCGAAGCCTCGGGGAGAGCAGTTCTTC. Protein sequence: CASSLLAGTPKPRGEQFF.

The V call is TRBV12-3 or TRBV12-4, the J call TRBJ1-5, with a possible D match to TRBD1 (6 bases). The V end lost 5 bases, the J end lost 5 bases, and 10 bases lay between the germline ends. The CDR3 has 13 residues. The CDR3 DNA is TGTGCCAGCAGTCCAAAGGGGGATCAGCCCCAGCATTTT. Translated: CASSPKGDQPQHF.

The CDR3: CASSRTGESQPQHF. For the CDR3, the DNA is TGTGCCAGCAGCCGGACAGGCGAGTCCCAGCCCCAGCATTTT. V gene TRBV7-9 combines with J gene TRBJ1-5; 7 nucleotides line up with TRBD1. The V gene end was trimmed by 5 bases and the J gene end by 7 bases; junction bases not matched to a gene: 8. CDR1 is SEHNR, CDR2 FQNEAQ, per germline (reference sequence). The CDR3 is 14 amino acids.

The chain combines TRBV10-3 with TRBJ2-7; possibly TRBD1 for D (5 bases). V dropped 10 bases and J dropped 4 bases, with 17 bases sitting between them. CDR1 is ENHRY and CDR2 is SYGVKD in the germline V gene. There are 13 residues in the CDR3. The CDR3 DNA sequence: TGTGCCACCGCAACAGGTGCGAATTACGAGCAGTACGTC. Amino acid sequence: CATATGANYEQYV.

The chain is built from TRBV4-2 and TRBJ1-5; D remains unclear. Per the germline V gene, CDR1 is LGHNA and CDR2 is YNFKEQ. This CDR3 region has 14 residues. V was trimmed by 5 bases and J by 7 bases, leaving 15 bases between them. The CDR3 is CASSLDGNLQPQHF. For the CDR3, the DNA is TGTGCCAGCAGCTTAGACGGGAATTTACAGCCCCAGCATTTT.

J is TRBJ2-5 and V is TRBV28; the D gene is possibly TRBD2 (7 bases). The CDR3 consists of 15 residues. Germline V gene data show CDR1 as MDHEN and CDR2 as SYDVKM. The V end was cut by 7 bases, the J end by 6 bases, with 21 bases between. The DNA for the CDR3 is TGTGCCAGCACCCCCTCCGGGGGGCGCCAGAAGACCCAGTACTTC. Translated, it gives CASTPSGGRQKTQYF. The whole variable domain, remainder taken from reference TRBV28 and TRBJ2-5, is DVKVTQSSRYLVKRTGEKVFLECVQDMDHENMFWYRQDPGLGLRLIYFSYDVKMKEKGDIPEGYSVSREKKERFSLILESASTNQTSMYLCASTPSGGRQKTQYFGPGTRLLVL.

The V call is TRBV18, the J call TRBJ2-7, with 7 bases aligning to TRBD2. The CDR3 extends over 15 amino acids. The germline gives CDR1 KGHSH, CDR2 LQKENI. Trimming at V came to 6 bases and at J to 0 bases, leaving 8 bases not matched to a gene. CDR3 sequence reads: CASSQSGGSSYEQYV. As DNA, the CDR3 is TGTGCCAGCTCCCAGTCGGGGGGAAGCTCCTACGAGCAGTACGTC.

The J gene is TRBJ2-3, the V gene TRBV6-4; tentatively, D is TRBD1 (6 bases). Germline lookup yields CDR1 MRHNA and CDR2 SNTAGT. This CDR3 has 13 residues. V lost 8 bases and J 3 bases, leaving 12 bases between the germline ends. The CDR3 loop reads CASRITGTDTQYF. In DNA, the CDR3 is TGTGCCAGCCGAATAACAGGGACAGATACGCAGTATTTT.

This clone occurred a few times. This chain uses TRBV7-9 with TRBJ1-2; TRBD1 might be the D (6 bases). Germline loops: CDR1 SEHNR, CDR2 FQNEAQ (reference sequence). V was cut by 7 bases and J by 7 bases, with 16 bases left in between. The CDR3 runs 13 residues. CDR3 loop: CASTRTAGRGYTF. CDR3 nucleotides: TGTGCCAGCACCAGGACAGCCGGTCGTGGCTACACCTTC.

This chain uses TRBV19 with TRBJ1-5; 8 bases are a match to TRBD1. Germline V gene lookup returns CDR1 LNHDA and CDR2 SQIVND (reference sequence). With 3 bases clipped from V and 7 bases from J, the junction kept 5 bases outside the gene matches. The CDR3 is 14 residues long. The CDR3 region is CASSIQGANQPQHF. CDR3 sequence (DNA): TGTGCCAGTAGTATCCAGGGGGCCAACCAGCCCCAGCATTTT. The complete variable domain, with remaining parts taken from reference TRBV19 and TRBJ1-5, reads DGGITQSPKYLFRKEGQNVTLSCEQNLNHDAMYWYRQDPGQGLRLIYYSQIVNDFQKGDIAEGYSVSREKKESFPLTVTSAQKNPTAFYLCASSIQGANQPQHFGDGTRLSIL.

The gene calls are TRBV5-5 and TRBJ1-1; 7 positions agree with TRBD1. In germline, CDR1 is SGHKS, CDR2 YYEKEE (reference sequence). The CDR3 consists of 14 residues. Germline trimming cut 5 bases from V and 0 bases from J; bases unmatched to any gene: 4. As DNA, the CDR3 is TGTGCCAGCAGTAGGGACAGTTTGAACACTGAAGCTTTCTTT. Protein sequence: CASSRDSLNTEAFF.

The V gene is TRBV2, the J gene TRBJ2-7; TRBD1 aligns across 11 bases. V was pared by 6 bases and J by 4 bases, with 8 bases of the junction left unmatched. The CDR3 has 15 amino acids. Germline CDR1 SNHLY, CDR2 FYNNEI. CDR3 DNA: TGTGCCAGCAGCCGAGCTGGACAGGGGGCATACGAGCAGTACGTC. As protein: CASSRAGQGAYEQYV.

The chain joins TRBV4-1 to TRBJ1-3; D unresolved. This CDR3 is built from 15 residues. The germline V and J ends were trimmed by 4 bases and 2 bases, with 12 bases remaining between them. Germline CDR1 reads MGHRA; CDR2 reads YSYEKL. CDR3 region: CASSPPPGAGNTIYF. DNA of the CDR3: TGCGCCAGCAGCCCCCCTCCCGGGGCTGGAAACACCATATATTTT.

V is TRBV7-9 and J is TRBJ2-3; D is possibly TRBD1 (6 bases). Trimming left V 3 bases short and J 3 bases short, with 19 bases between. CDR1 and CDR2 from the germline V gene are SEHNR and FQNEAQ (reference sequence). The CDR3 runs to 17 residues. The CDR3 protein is CASSFIFHREGTDTQYF. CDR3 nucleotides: TGTGCCAGCAGCTTTATATTTCACAGGGAAGGAACAGATACGCAGTATTTT.

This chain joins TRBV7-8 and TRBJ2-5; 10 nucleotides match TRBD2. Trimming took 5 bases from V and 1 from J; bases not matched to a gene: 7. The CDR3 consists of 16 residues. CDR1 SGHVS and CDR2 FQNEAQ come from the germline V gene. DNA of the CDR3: TGTGCCAGCAGCGTACCCGGGACTAGCGCCCAAGAGACCCAGTACTTC. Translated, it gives CASSVPGTSAQETQYF.

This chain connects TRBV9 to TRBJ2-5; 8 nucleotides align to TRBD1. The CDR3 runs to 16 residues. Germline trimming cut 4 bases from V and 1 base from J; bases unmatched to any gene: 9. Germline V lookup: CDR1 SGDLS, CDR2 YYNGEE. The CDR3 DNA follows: TGTGCCAGCAGCCCCCCGTACAGGGGGATCCAAGAGACCCAGTACTTC. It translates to CASSPPYRGIQETQYF.

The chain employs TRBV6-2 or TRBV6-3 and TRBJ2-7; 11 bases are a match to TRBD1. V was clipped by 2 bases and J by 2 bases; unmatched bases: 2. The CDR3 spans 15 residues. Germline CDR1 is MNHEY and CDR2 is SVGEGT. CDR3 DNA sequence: TGTGCCAGCAGTTACGGGGGACAGGGGGCCTACGAGCAGTACTTC. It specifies CASSYGGQGAYEQYF.

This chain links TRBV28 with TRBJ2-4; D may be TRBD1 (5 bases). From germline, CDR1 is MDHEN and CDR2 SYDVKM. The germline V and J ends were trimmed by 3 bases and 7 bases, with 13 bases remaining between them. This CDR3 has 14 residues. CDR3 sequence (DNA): TGTGCCAGCAGTTTTATGCAGGGCCCGAACATTCAGTACTTC. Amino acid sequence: CASSFMQGPNIQYF.

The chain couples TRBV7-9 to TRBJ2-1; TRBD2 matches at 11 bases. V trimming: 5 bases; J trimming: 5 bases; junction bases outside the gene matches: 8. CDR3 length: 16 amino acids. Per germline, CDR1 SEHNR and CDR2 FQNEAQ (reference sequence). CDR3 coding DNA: TGTGCCAGCAGCATTAGCGGGAGGGGAGGTGACAATGAGCAGTTCTTC. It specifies CASSISGRGGDNEQFF.

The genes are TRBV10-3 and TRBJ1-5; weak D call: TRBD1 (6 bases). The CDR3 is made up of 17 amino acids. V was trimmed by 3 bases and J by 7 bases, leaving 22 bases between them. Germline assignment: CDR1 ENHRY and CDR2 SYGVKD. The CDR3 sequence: CAISESLGPGQGQPQHF. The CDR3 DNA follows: TGTGCCATCAGTGAATCATTGGGACCGGGTCAGGGGCAGCCCCAGCATTTT.

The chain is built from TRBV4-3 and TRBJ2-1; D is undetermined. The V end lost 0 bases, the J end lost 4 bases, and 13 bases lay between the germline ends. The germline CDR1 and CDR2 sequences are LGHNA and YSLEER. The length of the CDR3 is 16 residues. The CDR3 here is CASSQDSGSQYNEQFF. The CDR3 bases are TGCGCCAGCAGCCAAGATTCCGGGTCCCAGTACAATGAGCAGTTCTTC.

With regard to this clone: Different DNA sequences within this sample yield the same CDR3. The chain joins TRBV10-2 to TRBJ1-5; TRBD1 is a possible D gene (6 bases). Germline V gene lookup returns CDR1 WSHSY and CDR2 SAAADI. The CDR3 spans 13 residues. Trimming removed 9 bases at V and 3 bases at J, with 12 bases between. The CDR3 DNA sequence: TGCGCCAGTTCACAGGGCCCCAATCAGCCCCAGCATTTT. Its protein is CASSQGPNQPQHF.

Here the CDR3 reads CASSPLNNEQYF. CDR3 nucleotides: TGTGCCAGCAGTCCCTTGAACAACGAGCAGTACTTC. The rearrangement joins TRBV28 to TRBJ2-7; no clear D. The CDR3 is 12 residues long. V was shortened by 5 bases and J by 5 bases, with 10 bases between the two germline ends. Germline V gene lookup returns CDR1 MDHEN and CDR2 SYDVKM.

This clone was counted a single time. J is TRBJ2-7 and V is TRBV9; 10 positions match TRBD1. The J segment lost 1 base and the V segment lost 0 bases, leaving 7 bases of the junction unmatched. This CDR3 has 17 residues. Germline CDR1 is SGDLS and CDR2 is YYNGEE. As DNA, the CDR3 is TGTGCCAGCAGCGTAGCCGACCGGACAGGGGGATCCTACGAGCAGTACTTC. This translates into CASSVADRTGGSYEQYF.

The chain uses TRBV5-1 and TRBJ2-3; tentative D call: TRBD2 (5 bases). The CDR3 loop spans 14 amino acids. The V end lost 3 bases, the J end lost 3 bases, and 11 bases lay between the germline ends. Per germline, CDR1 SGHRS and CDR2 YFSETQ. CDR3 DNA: TGCGCCAGCAGCTGGGAGCGGAGTACAGATACGCAGTATTTT. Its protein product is CASSWERSTDTQYF.